These T cell receptor beta chains were read from a single sample in a study of control samples from healthy donors and cancer patients. Generated by immunoSEQ multiplex PCR, the TCRdb table keeps only in-frame clones and is missing some. The sample has about 200,000 clones. Sequencing was performed on blood. These receptors all stem from a woman aged 25 to 39 in good health. CDR3s include the opening cysteine and the closing phenylalanine or tryptophan. Fields, in order: CDR3 length, D gene, V gene, J gene, CDR3 protein, CDR3 DNA. The D gene is left open where the match is weak.

CDR3 length: 14
D gene: -
V gene: TRBV4-1
J gene: TRBJ1-3
CDR3 protein: CASSPGMRGNTIYF
CDR3 DNA: TGCGCCAGCAGCCCAGGGATGCGCGGAAACACCATATATTTT

CDR3 length: 15
D gene: -
V gene: TRBV24-1
J gene: TRBJ1-1
CDR3 protein: CATSDREAGYTEAFF
CDR3 DNA: TGTGCCACCAGTGATCGCGAGGCGGGGTACACTGAAGCTTTCTTT

CDR3 length: 11
D gene: -
V gene: TRBV28
J gene: TRBJ1-1
CDR3 protein: CASLGAPEAFF
CDR3 DNA: TGTGCCAGCCTTGGTGCCCCTGAAGCTTTCTTT

CDR3 length: 17
D gene: TRBD2
V gene: TRBV6-2/TRBV6-3
J gene: TRBJ2-4
CDR3 protein: CASSAGRVKVAKNIQYF
CDR3 DNA: TGTGCCAGCAGCGCAGGGAGGGTCAAGGTAGCCAAAAACATTCAGTACTTC

CDR3 length: 13
D gene: -
V gene: TRBV5-1
J gene: TRBJ1-2
CDR3 protein: CASSLGGWRGYTF
CDR3 DNA: TGCGCCAGCAGCTTGGGAGGGTGGAGAGGCTACACCTTC

CDR3 length: 16
D gene: -
V gene: TRBV29-1
J gene: TRBJ1-2
CDR3 protein: CSVDGQLKALYDGYTF
CDR3 DNA: TGCAGCGTTGATGGACAGTTGAAGGCTCTTTACGATGGCTACACCTTC

CDR3 length: 13
D gene: -
V gene: TRBV6-2/TRBV6-3
J gene: TRBJ1-1
CDR3 protein: CASSAPPVTEAFF
CDR3 DNA: TGTGCCAGCAGTGCCCCCCCGGTCACTGAAGCTTTCTTT

CDR3 length: 16
D gene: TRBD2
V gene: TRBV27
J gene: TRBJ2-7
CDR3 protein: CASSLIGLAGGFEQYF
CDR3 DNA: TGTGCCAGCAGTTTGATTGGACTAGCGGGGGGTTTCGAGCAGTACTTC

CDR3 length: 14
D gene: TRBD1
V gene: TRBV28
J gene: TRBJ2-7
CDR3 protein: CASSLTGTAYEQYF
CDR3 DNA: TGTGCCAGCAGCTTGACCGGGACAGCCTACGAGCAGTACTTC

CDR3 length: 12
D gene: -
V gene: TRBV19
J gene: TRBJ2-1
CDR3 protein: CASSITYNEQFF
CDR3 DNA: TGTGCCAGTAGTATTACCTACAATGAGCAGTTCTTC

CDR3 length: 13
D gene: -
V gene: TRBV3-1/TRBV3-2
J gene: TRBJ1-2
CDR3 protein: CASSPDSLYGYTF
CDR3 DNA: TGTGCCAGCAGCCCGGACAGTCTCTATGGCTACACCTTC

CDR3 length: 14
D gene: TRBD1
V gene: TRBV11-2
J gene: TRBJ2-7
CDR3 protein: CASTVGTGDYEQYF
CDR3 DNA: TGTGCCAGCACCGTAGGGACAGGGGACTACGAGCAGTACTTC

CDR3 length: 11
D gene: -
V gene: TRBV2
J gene: TRBJ2-7
CDR3 protein: CASSEGVEQYF
CDR3 DNA: TGTGCCAGCAGTGAAGGCGTCGAGCAGTACTTC

CDR3 length: 12
D gene: -
V gene: TRBV2
J gene: TRBJ1-2
CDR3 protein: CASNRSPYGYTF
CDR3 DNA: TGTGCCAGCAACAGGAGTCCCTATGGCTACACCTTC

CDR3 length: 13
D gene: TRBD2
V gene: TRBV12-3/TRBV12-4
J gene: TRBJ2-1
CDR3 protein: CGSGTRVYNEQFF
CDR3 DNA: TGTGGATCCGGGACTAGAGTCTACAATGAGCAGTTCTTC

CDR3 length: 14
D gene: -
V gene: TRBV7-2
J gene: TRBJ1-4
CDR3 protein: CASKPAGQPEKLFF
CDR3 DNA: TGTGCCAGCAAGCCTGCTGGACAGCCCGAAAAACTGTTTTTT

CDR3 length: 16
D gene: -
V gene: TRBV10-2
J gene: TRBJ1-2
CDR3 protein: CASSPPLRTDFYGYTF
CDR3 DNA: TGCGCCAGCAGTCCTCCTCTTAGGACAGACTTCTATGGCTACACCTTC

CDR3 length: 14
D gene: TRBD1
V gene: TRBV6-5
J gene: TRBJ1-2
CDR3 protein: CAIYRGPPLYGYTF
CDR3 DNA: TGTGCCATCTACAGGGGTCCCCCCCTCTATGGCTACACCTTC

CDR3 length: 15
D gene: TRBD1
V gene: TRBV11-1
J gene: TRBJ2-1
CDR3 protein: CASSFDRGSYNEQFF
CDR3 DNA: TGTGCCAGCAGCTTTGACAGGGGTTCCTACAATGAGCAGTTCTTC

CDR3 length: 16
D gene: TRBD1
V gene: TRBV19
J gene: TRBJ1-2
CDR3 protein: CASSSRGTAALYGYTF
CDR3 DNA: TGTGCCAGTAGTTCTAGAGGGACAGCGGCTCTCTATGGCTACACCTTC

CDR3 length: 16
D gene: -
V gene: TRBV4-3
J gene: TRBJ2-7
CDR3 protein: CASSQDRRTVTYEQYF
CDR3 DNA: TGCGCCAGCAGCCAAGATCGACGGACCGTTACCTACGAGCAGTACTTC

CDR3 length: 13
D gene: -
V gene: TRBV15
J gene: TRBJ1-2
CDR3 protein: CATSPRVYYGYTF
CDR3 DNA: TGTGCCACCAGCCCCCGGGTCTACTATGGCTACACCTTC

CDR3 length: 15
D gene: TRBD1
V gene: TRBV5-1
J gene: TRBJ1-5
CDR3 protein: CASSPDRGVNQPQHF
CDR3 DNA: TGCGCCAGCAGCCCGGACAGGGGGGTGAATCAGCCCCAGCATTTT

CDR3 length: 16
D gene: TRBD1
V gene: TRBV11-2
J gene: TRBJ1-2
CDR3 protein: CASSLVSRTGGSGYTF
CDR3 DNA: TGTGCCAGCAGCTTAGTAAGTCGGACAGGGGGCTCTGGCTACACCTTC

CDR3 length: 13
D gene: -
V gene: TRBV12-3/TRBV12-4
J gene: TRBJ1-1
CDR3 protein: CASTLTVNTEAFF
CDR3 DNA: TGTGCCAGCACCCTAACAGTAAACACTGAAGCTTTCTTT

CDR3 length: 16
D gene: TRBD2
V gene: TRBV28
J gene: TRBJ2-5
CDR3 protein: CASSLRGALEEETQYF
CDR3 DNA: TGTGCCAGCAGTTTGCGGGGGGCCCTAGAGGAAGAGACCCAGTACTTC

CDR3 length: 16
D gene: -
V gene: TRBV18
J gene: TRBJ1-2
CDR3 protein: CASSPPGTAVNYGYTF
CDR3 DNA: TGTGCCAGCTCACCACCCGGGACCGCGGTTAACTATGGCTACACCTTC

CDR3 length: 12
D gene: TRBD1
V gene: TRBV19
J gene: TRBJ1-4
CDR3 protein: CASIGTAEKLFF
CDR3 DNA: TGTGCCAGTATCGGGACAGCAGAAAAACTGTTTTTT

CDR3 length: 14
D gene: -
V gene: TRBV7-2
J gene: TRBJ2-2
CDR3 protein: CASTLTGHTGELFF
CDR3 DNA: TGTGCCAGCACCCTGACAGGACACACCGGGGAGCTGTTTTTT

CDR3 length: 19
D gene: -
V gene: TRBV6-1
J gene: TRBJ2-7
CDR3 protein: CASSEAVGSRALKAYEQYF
CDR3 DNA: TGTGCCAGCAGTGAAGCTGTTGGGAGCAGGGCCCTCAAGGCCTACGAGCAGTACTTC

CDR3 length: 13
D gene: -
V gene: TRBV6-5
J gene: TRBJ1-2
CDR3 protein: CASRPNRIYGYTF
CDR3 DNA: TGTGCCAGCAGACCCAACAGGATTTACGGCTACACCTTC

CDR3 length: 13
D gene: -
V gene: TRBV15
J gene: TRBJ2-4
CDR3 protein: CATSSDSSNIQYF
CDR3 DNA: TGTGCCACCAGCAGTGACTCCTCAAACATTCAGTACTTC

CDR3 length: 15
D gene: -
V gene: TRBV7-9
J gene: TRBJ1-6
CDR3 protein: CASSLGTAANSPLHF
CDR3 DNA: TGTGCCAGCAGCTTAGGGACAGCGGCAAATTCACCCCTCCACTTT

CDR3 length: 14
D gene: TRBD2
V gene: TRBV7-2
J gene: TRBJ2-3
CDR3 protein: CASTASGYTDTQYF
CDR3 DNA: TGTGCCAGCACAGCTAGCGGATACACAGATACGCAGTATTTT

CDR3 length: 13
D gene: -
V gene: TRBV28
J gene: TRBJ1-1
CDR3 protein: CASSSGWGLSAFF
CDR3 DNA: TGTGCCAGCTCCTCGGGATGGGGTCTTTCCGCTTTCTTT

CDR3 length: 17
D gene: TRBD1
V gene: TRBV7-9
J gene: TRBJ1-1
CDR3 protein: CASSPDRGRGWRTEAFF
CDR3 DNA: TGTGCCAGCAGCCCGGACAGGGGCCGAGGGTGGCGGACTGAAGCTTTCTTT

CDR3 length: 16
D gene: -
V gene: TRBV6-2/TRBV6-3
J gene: TRBJ1-6
CDR3 protein: CASSQDGSNYNSPLHF
CDR3 DNA: TGTGCCAGCAGTCAGGACGGGTCAAACTATAATTCACCCCTCCACTTT

CDR3 length: 16
D gene: -
V gene: TRBV19
J gene: TRBJ1-4
CDR3 protein: CASSIGLRTTNEKLFF
CDR3 DNA: TGTGCCAGTAGTATTGGCCTCAGGACAACTAATGAAAAACTGTTTTTT

CDR3 length: 16
D gene: -
V gene: TRBV6-5
J gene: TRBJ2-1
CDR3 protein: CASSYSRGPSYNEQFF
CDR3 DNA: TGTGCCAGCAGTTACTCGCGGGGGCCCTCTTACAATGAGCAGTTCTTC

CDR3 length: 15
D gene: TRBD1
V gene: TRBV6-1
J gene: TRBJ1-6
CDR3 protein: CASSDRTGYNSPLHF
CDR3 DNA: TGTGCCAGCAGTGATAGGACAGGTTATAATTCACCCCTCCACTTT

CDR3 length: 17
D gene: -
V gene: TRBV3-1/TRBV3-2
J gene: TRBJ2-5
CDR3 protein: CASSQAYRGPGQETQYF
CDR3 DNA: TGTGCCAGCAGCCAAGCGTACCGGGGGCCGGGTCAAGAGACCCAGTACTTC

CDR3 length: 15
D gene: -
V gene: TRBV6-5
J gene: TRBJ2-7
CDR3 protein: CASRKNRDRPYEQYF
CDR3 DNA: TGTGCCAGCCGAAAGAACCGGGACCGCCCCTACGAGCAGTACTTC

CDR3 length: 17
D gene: TRBD1
V gene: TRBV7-6
J gene: TRBJ2-7
CDR3 protein: CASSSGTDPLSGYEQYF
CDR3 DNA: TGTGCCAGCAGCTCCGGGACAGACCCCCTCTCGGGCTACGAGCAGTACTTC

CDR3 length: 14
D gene: -
V gene: TRBV2
J gene: TRBJ2-6
CDR3 protein: CASREVSGANVLTF
CDR3 DNA: TGTGCCAGCAGGGAAGTCTCTGGGGCCAACGTCCTGACTTTC

CDR3 length: 14
D gene: -
V gene: TRBV9
J gene: TRBJ1-3
CDR3 protein: CASSVEGAYGTIYF
CDR3 DNA: TGTGCCAGCAGCGTAGAGGGAGCCTACGGGACCATATATTTT

CDR3 length: 15
D gene: -
V gene: TRBV27
J gene: TRBJ1-2
CDR3 protein: CASSLIRGGTEGYTF
CDR3 DNA: TGTGCCAGCAGTTTAATTCGGGGCGGGACGGAGGGCTACACCTTC

CDR3 length: 16
D gene: -
V gene: TRBV3-1/TRBV3-2
J gene: TRBJ1-6
CDR3 protein: CASSQKDDVGNSPLHF
CDR3 DNA: TGTGCCAGCAGCCAAAAAGATGATGTCGGGAATTCACCCCTCCACTTT

CDR3 length: 16
D gene: -
V gene: TRBV11-2
J gene: TRBJ1-1
CDR3 protein: CASSHRVGSLATEAFF
CDR3 DNA: TGTGCCAGCAGCCACCGAGTAGGCAGCTTGGCGACTGAAGCTTTCTTT

CDR3 length: 14
D gene: -
V gene: TRBV6-5
J gene: TRBJ1-3
CDR3 protein: CASSPGSVGNTIYF
CDR3 DNA: TGTGCCAGCAGTCCTGGCTCCGTTGGAAACACCATATATTTT

CDR3 length: 12
D gene: -
V gene: TRBV5-1
J gene: TRBJ2-1
CDR3 protein: CASRDSHNEQFF
CDR3 DNA: TGCGCCAGCAGAGACAGTCACAATGAGCAGTTCTTC

CDR3 length: 11
D gene: -
V gene: TRBV7-9
J gene: TRBJ2-7
CDR3 protein: CASIMGAEQYF
CDR3 DNA: TGTGCCAGCATCATGGGGGCCGAGCAGTACTTC